The clone carrying this T cell receptor (beta chain) was detected ten times or more. These data come from a study of T-cell reconstitution after alpha-beta-depleted transplantation in children. Trimming took 5 bases from V and 5 from J; bases not matched to a gene: 7. Germline V lookup: CDR1 SGHKS, CDR2 YYEKEE (reference sequence). This CDR3 comprises 14 residues. Library preparation (for TCRbeta) was performed with unique molecular identifiers. TCRdb ran MiXCR on the PCR reads and lists one entry per CDR3 protein. The data contain about 640,000 distinct CDR3 sequences, roughly 15% of them seen just once; the ten biggest clones take up about 1.1%.

The TCR was taken from a human donor who donated a stem cell graft to a child with acute myeloid leukemia. The sample in question was PBMCs from the stem cell graft donor, obtained from the stem cell graft. The chain is built from TRBV5-5 and TRBJ1-5; 7 nucleotides align to TRBD1. This chain's CDR3 is CASRGGGQDQPQHF. The CDR3 coding sequence is TGTGCCAGCAGGGGAGGGGGCCAGGATCAGCCCCAGCATTTT.